This T cell receptor (beta chain) emerged from a study of T cells in Graves' hyperthyroidism and ophthalmopathy. The TCR beta CDR3 regions underwent amplification using RNA transcripts as the source. Using the HTBI primer set, a first-round RT-PCR was run on the TCR CDR3. TCRdb re-derived calls from the multiplex PCR reads in MiXCR, one entry per CDR3 protein. This sample carries more than 600,000 distinct CDR3 sequences, over 15% of them seen once, and the ten largest clones take about 8.4%. Germline CDR1 is KGHSH and CDR2 is LQKENI. This CDR3 has 15 amino acids. Trimming removed 2 bases from V and 7 bases from J, with 14 bases in between. This clonotype was observed at least ten times.

The origin of this receptor is a man between 18 and 35 years old with Graves' hyperthyroidism. The sample consisted of blood. The chain recombines TRBV18 with TRBJ2-2; no clear D gene. CDR3 bases: TGTGCCAGCTCACCAAACTTATCGCCTGGCGGGGAGCTGTTTTTT. It translates to CASSPNLSPGGELFF.